This T cell receptor (beta chain) originates from a study of cytomegalovirus exposure and HLA in healthy donors. As for the study in general: The 120 validation repertoires were produced on the same platform as the approximately 670 repertoires of the first cohort. This was reported in a later analysis.

Here immunoSEQ multiplex PCR was the method, and the copy in TCRdb shows in-frame clones only, minus some. This sample yields roughly 130,000 clones, of which 75% to 90% are seen a single time; about 10% belongs to the top ten. Germline V gene sequence: CDR1 ENHRY, CDR2 SYGVKD. V lost 0 bases to trimming and J lost 6 bases; unmatched junction nucleotides: 4. This CDR3 spans 14 amino acids. The source is a woman between 18 and 29 years old in good health and CMV-seropositive. The V call is TRBV10-3, the J call TRBJ2-7; TRBD1 matches at 8 bases. The sequenced material came from PBMCs. The CDR3 sequence is CAISESRTGFEQYF. As DNA, the CDR3 is TGTGCCATCAGTGAGTCTAGGACAGGGTTCGAGCAGTACTTC.